Below, 2 T cell receptor beta chains from the same sample are listed, as sequenced in a study of molecular identifiers for immune sequencing clone quantification. TCRdb reprocessed the PCR reads with MiXCR, giving one entry per CDR3 protein. The sample lists fewer than 350,000 distinct CDR3 sequences, about a fifth seen once, with over 0.7% in the top ten. The source material was naive CD8+ T cells from blood, with Jurkat cell RNA spiked in. Subset: FACS-sorted CD8+CD4-CCR7+CD45RA+ naive T cells. The receptors stem from a human donor in good health. Some libraries in this study had Jurkat cell RNA spiked in.

Details on this clonotype: A much larger clonotype is one base distant, so this may be a read error. As DNA, the CDR3 is TGCGCCAGCAGTCAGTGGTTCGAGGTAGCCGGGGAGCCGTTTTTT. The encoded protein is CASSQWFEVAGEPFF. The gene calls are TRBV23-1 and TRBJ2-2; D is perhaps TRBD2 (5 bases). TRBV23-1 is assigned to the ORF class and has an uncertain function. CDR3 size: 15 residues.

As regards this clonotype: The conserved phenylalanine or tryptophan is not found at the CDR3 terminus, so this likely reflects a read error. The chain's CDR3 is CALGGNTQYI. DNA of the CDR3: TGTGCCCTTGGGGGAAATACGCAGTATATT. This sequence joins TRBV28 and TRBJ2-3; either TRBD1 or TRBD2 may fit D (5 bases each). Germline CDR1 is MDHEN and CDR2 is SYDVKM. CDR3 length: 10 residues. The germline V and J ends were trimmed by 11 bases and 7 bases, with 10 bases remaining between them.